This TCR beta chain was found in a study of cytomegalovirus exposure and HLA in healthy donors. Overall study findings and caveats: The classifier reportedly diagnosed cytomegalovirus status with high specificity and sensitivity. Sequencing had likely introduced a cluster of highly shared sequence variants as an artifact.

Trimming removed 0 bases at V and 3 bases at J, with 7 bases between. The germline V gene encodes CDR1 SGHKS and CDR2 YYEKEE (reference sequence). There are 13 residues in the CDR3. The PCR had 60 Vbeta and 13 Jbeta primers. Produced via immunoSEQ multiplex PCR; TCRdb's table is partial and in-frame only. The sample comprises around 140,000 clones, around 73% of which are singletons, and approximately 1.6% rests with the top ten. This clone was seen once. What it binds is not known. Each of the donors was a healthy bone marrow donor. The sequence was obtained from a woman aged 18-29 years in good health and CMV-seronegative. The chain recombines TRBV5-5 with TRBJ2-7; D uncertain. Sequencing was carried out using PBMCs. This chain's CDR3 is CASSLVGNYEQYF. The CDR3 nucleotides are TGTGCCAGCAGCTTGGTTGGCAACTACGAGCAGTACTTC.